The 14 T cell receptor beta chains below all came from one sample that was sequenced in a study of somatic mutations in cytotoxic T cells in rheumatoid arthritis. Using immunoSEQ multiplex PCR, the repertoire was profiled, and TCRdb retains in-frame clones only, with some absent. The sample yields some 14,000 clones, 70% to 75% seen once. Sequenced material: CD8+ T cells sorted from blood. These receptors all stem from an adult with rheumatoid arthritis.

This chain connects TRBV6-6 to TRBJ2-2; no firm D call. Germline loops: CDR1 MNHNY, CDR2 SVGAGI (reference sequence). The CDR3 spans 12 residues. Trimming left V 5 bases short and J 3 bases short, with 4 bases between. The CDR3: CASSKDTGELFF. The DNA of the CDR3 is TGTGCCAGCAGTAAAGACACCGGGGAGCTGTTTTTT.

The rearrangement joins TRBV4-1 to TRBJ2-3, with D unresolved. Germline lookup yields CDR1 MGHRA and CDR2 YSYEKL. This CDR3 contains 13 residues. The germline V and J ends were trimmed by 1 base and 6 bases, with 8 bases remaining between them. CDR3: CASSQALSDTQYF. Written as DNA, the CDR3 is TGCGCCAGCAGCCAAGCCCTGAGTGATACGCAGTATTTT.

The V gene is TRBV27, the J gene TRBJ2-7; 7 bases align to TRBD1. CDR3 size: 13 residues. Germline trimming cut 5 bases from V and 7 bases from J; bases unmatched to any gene: 8. Germline CDR1 MNHEY, CDR2 SMNVEV (reference sequence). The CDR3 DNA follows: TGTGCCAGCAGTACCGGACAGGCCCGGGAGCAGTACTTC. It specifies CASSTGQAREQYF.

This clone has only a few counts. The V gene is TRBV6-6, the J gene TRBJ2-7; D might be TRBD2 (5 bases). The CDR3 is 16 amino acids. V gave up 0 bases and J gave up 2 bases, with 14 bases separating them. Germline V gene lookup returns CDR1 MNHNY and CDR2 SVGAGI (reference sequence). CDR3 DNA: TGTGCCAGCAGTTACTCGTTCGGGATTGGGGCCTACGAGCAGTACTTC. Translation: CASSYSFGIGAYEQYF.

The rearrangement joins TRBV27 to TRBJ1-1; D might be TRBD1 (6 bases). CDR3 length equals 14 residues. V lost 5 bases and J lost 5, with 15 bases in between. CDR1 and CDR2 from the germline V gene are MNHEY and SMNVEV (reference sequence). The CDR3 nucleotides read TGTGCCAGCAGTCCCAATAACCAGGGGACTGAAGCTTTCTTT. Translation: CASSPNNQGTEAFF.

The chain is built from TRBV7-9 and TRBJ2-1, with 12 nucleotides matching TRBD2. J lost 8 bases, V lost 6 bases, and 11 bases had no gene match. The CDR3 contains 16 residues. Germline V gene lookup returns CDR1 SEHNR and CDR2 FQNEAQ (reference sequence). The CDR3 coding sequence is TGTGCCAGCAGAACCGGGACTAGCGGGTGGGGCGATGAGCAGTTCTTC. Protein product: CASRTGTSGWGDEQFF.

The chain is built from TRBV6-6 and TRBJ2-7; D gene unclear. The ends were cut back, 4 bases at V and 0 bases at J, with 10 bases in the middle. The CDR3 covers 14 residues. Germline V gene data show CDR1 as MNHNY and CDR2 as SVGAGI (reference sequence). DNA of the CDR3: TGTGCCAGCAGTTTTTCAGGATACTCCTACGAGCAGTACTTC. Its translation is CASSFSGYSYEQYF.

V usage is TRBV5-1 and J usage is TRBJ1-1, with D perhaps TRBD1 (6 bases). Trimming cost V 7 bases and J 4 bases, with 8 bases left between them. This CDR3 comprises 11 residues. Germline loops: CDR1 SGHRS, CDR2 YFSETQ. The CDR3 DNA sequence: TGCGCCAGCCAGGGGAGCACTGAAGCTTTCTTT. It specifies CASQGSTEAFF.

This clone was picked up one time. The chain is built from TRBV6-1 and TRBJ1-2; TRBD1 agrees at 10 bases. There are 16 residues in the CDR3. The ends lost 0 bases at V and 4 bases at J; junction bases unmatched: 5. CDR1 is MNHNS and CDR2 is SASEGT in the germline V gene. The CDR3 region is CASSEAPGQGIYGYTF. The CDR3 DNA sequence: TGTGCCAGCAGTGAAGCTCCGGGACAGGGGATCTATGGCTACACCTTC.

The chain links TRBV4-1 to TRBJ2-5; 9 bases fit TRBD1. The J call may be in error: the DNA end matches TRBJ2-7 better. Germline V gene sequence: CDR1 MGHRA, CDR2 YSYEKL. The CDR3 length is 15 residues. Here the CDR3 reads CASSQVTGGSYEQYF. Written as DNA, the CDR3 is TGCGCCAGCAGCCAAGTGACAGGGGGCTCCTACGAGCAGTACTTC.

This clone has only a few counts. The V call is TRBV9, the J call TRBJ1-1; D unresolved. Germline V lookup: CDR1 SGDLS, CDR2 YYNGEE. The CDR3 is 13 residues long. Between the trimmed V and J ends, which lost 4 bases and 3 bases, there was a span of 10 bases. Written as DNA, the CDR3 is TGTGCCAGCAGCCCCGGTGGGTACACTGAAGCTTTCTTT. Its translation is CASSPGGYTEAFF.

The chain is built from TRBV5-5 and TRBJ2-7; D not resolved. In germline, CDR1 is SGHKS, CDR2 YYEKEE (reference sequence). The CDR3 is 15 amino acids. Trimming took off 4 bases at V and 0 bases at J, with 14 bases between the two ends. The CDR3 DNA sequence: TGTGCCAGCAGCCTTGGGGTAACAAGCTCCTACGAGCAGTACTTC. Its protein is CASSLGVTSSYEQYF.

The chain has TRBV4-2 and TRBJ2-2; 7 positions agree with TRBD2. Germline trimming cut 1 base from V and 3 bases from J; bases unmatched to any gene: 11. Germline CDR1 and CDR2: LGHNA and YNFKEQ. CDR3 length equals 18 residues. CDR3 sequence: CASSQVGVGGRHTGELFF. The CDR3 coding sequence is TGTGCCAGCAGCCAAGTCGGGGTGGGCGGGAGACACACCGGGGAGCTGTTTTTT.

CDR3 nucleotides: TGCGCCAGCAGCCAAGATAATTACGGAGGGATTTCCTACAATGAGCAGTTCTTC. It is translated as CASSQDNYGGISYNEQFF. The V call is TRBV4-1, the J call TRBJ2-1; TRBD2 is a possible D gene (6 bases). V shed 0 bases and J shed 1 base, with 16 bases lying between them. Germline V gene data show CDR1 as MGHRA and CDR2 as YSYEKL. The CDR3 covers 18 residues.